The subject of this entry is one T cell receptor (beta chain). Its antigen is still unknown. One entry per CDR3 protein, called by TCRdb with MiXCR from the reads. The repertoire has about 530,000 distinct CDR3 sequences, 26% of them found once; the top ten carry about 13%. The sample originates from a study of T cell repertoires in cytomegalovirus infection. Study-level information: An indication of both CMV infection and matching HLA type came from public TCR beta signatures. Study-wide points: Cumulated frequencies of public TCR beta families served to identify carriers of CMV plus the relevant HLA. Clonotype analysis showed dominance of the ex vivo response by HLA-C-restricted CMV-specific TCR beta clonotypes.

The V end lost 6 bases, the J end lost 7 bases, and 13 bases lay between the germline ends. Germline assignment: CDR1 MNHNS and CDR2 SASEGT. This CDR3 is built from 14 residues. This chain connects TRBV6-1 to TRBJ1-6; possible D gene TRBD1, 5 bases. Material for sequencing was PBMCs. The receptor was isolated from a human donor in good health (CMV status not recorded). Some clones in this sample may be carry-over from other donors' samples. CDR3 sequence: CASRSGWLNSPLHF. CDR3 nucleotide sequence: TGTGCCAGCAGATCAGGGTGGCTCAATTCACCCCTCCACTTT.